This T cell receptor (beta chain) was recorded in a study of blood T cell repertoires in COVID-19. Study details: The analysed material was cDNA or gDNA that came from T cells, B-cell-depleted T cells, or PBMCs.

Only in-frame clones appear in the TCRdb table, and some are missing; sequencing was by immunoSEQ multiplex PCR. This table has around 140,000 clones, 80% to 85% appearing once. The CDR3 runs 17 residues. In germline, CDR1 is MNHNY, CDR2 SVGAGI (reference sequence). V gave up 5 bases and J gave up 0 bases, with 14 bases separating them. The sequencing sample was made of peripheral blood. The gene calls are TRBV6-6 and TRBJ2-6; maybe TRBD2 (5 bases). This TCR was recovered from a human donor in a cohort sampled during active COVID-19. Here the CDR3 reads CASSLGGFTSGANVLTF. Written as DNA, the CDR3 is TGTGCCAGCAGTCTTGGCGGGTTTACCTCTGGGGCCAACGTCCTGACTTTC.